This T cell receptor (beta chain) was observed in a study of PD-1 blockade in mismatch repair-deficient tumors. Overall study findings and caveats: Tumor-resident clones, often undetectable pretreatment in blood, expanded then contracted after pembrolizumab.

Trimming shortened V by 4 bases and J by 7 bases, and 5 bases separated the two germline ends. Per the germline V gene, CDR1 is SQVTM and CDR2 is ANQGSEA. CDR3 size: 10 residues. The time point denotes: roughly 10-day in vitro stimulation with candidate neoantigen peptide 2. Mismatch repair deficiency was confirmed in all patients, by PCR or immunohistochemistry. Each of about seven ELISpot-reactive candidate peptides was used for roughly 11-day stimulation. A no-peptide control culture served as baseline for clone fold changes. Clones were read by immunoSEQ multiplex PCR, and TCRdb kept only the in-frame ones, dropping some. Altogether approximately 9,800 clones are present, about 86% being singletons, with the ten largest covering 22%. A note on this clone: The antigen remains undetermined.

This TCR derives from an adult with mismatch repair-deficient cancer. This chain uses TRBV29-1 with TRBJ2-1; D may be TRBD1 or TRBD2 (5 bases each). The starting material was cells cultured in vitro, obtained from a patient treated with pembrolizumab. As DNA, the CDR3 is TGCAGCGTTGGGGGGAATGAGCAGTTCTTC. Its protein product is CSVGGNEQFF.